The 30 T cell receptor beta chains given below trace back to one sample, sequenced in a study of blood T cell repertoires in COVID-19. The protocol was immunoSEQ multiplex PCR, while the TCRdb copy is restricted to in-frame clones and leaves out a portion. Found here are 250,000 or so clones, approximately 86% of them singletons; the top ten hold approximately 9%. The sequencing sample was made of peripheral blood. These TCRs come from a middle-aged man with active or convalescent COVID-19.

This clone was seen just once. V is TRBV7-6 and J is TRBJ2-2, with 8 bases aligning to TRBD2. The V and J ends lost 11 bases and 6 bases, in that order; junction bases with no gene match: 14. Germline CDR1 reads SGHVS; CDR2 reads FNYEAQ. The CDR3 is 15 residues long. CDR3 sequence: CAGGPGGGQAGELFF. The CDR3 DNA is TGTGCCGGCGGACCCGGGGGGGGGCAAGCCGGGGAGCTGTTTTTT.

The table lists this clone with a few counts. The CDR3 region is CASSFGGELFF. DNA of the CDR3: TGTGCCAGCAGCTTCGGGGGGGAGCTGTTTTTT. The genes are TRBV5-6 and TRBJ2-2, with D hard to call. The germline V gene has CDR1 SGHDT and CDR2 YYEEEE. Trimming removed 2 bases at V and 8 bases at J, with 4 bases between. The CDR3 length is 11 residues.

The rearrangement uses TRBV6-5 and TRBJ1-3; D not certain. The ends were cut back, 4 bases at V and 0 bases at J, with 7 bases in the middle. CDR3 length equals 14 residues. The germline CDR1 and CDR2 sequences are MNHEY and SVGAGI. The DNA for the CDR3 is TGTGCCAGCAGTTTAGAGAGCTCTGGAAACACCATATATTTT. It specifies CASSLESSGNTIYF.

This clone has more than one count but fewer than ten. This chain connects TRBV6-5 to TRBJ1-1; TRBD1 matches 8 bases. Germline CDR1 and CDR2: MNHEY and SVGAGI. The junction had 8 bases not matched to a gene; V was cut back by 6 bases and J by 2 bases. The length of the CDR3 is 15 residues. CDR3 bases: TGTGCCAGCAGCCCGGGACAGGCTAAAAACACTGAAGCTTTCTTT. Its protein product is CASSPGQAKNTEAFF.

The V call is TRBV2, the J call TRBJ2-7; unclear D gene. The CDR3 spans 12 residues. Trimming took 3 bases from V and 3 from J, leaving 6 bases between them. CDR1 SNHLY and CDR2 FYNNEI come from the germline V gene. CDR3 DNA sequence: TGTGCCAGCAGTGACCACAGCTACGAGCAGTACTTC. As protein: CASSDHSYEQYF.

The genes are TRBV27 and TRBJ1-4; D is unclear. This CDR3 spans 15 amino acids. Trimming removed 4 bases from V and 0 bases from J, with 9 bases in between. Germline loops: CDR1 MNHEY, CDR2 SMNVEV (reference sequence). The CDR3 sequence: CASSSLQSTNEKLFF. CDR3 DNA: TGTGCCAGCAGTTCATTACAGTCAACTAATGAAAAACTGTTTTTT.

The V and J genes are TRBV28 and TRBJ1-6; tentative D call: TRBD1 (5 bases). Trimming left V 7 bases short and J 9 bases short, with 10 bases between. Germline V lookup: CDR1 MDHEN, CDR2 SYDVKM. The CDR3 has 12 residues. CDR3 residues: CASIGGLSPLHF. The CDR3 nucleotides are TGTGCCAGCATCGGGGGACTTTCACCCCTCCACTTT.

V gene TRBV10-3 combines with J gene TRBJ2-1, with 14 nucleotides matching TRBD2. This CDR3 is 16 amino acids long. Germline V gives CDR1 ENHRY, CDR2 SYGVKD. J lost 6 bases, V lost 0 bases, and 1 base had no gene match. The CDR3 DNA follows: TGTGCCATCAGTGAGTCGGGACTAGCGGGAGCCAATGAGCAGTTCTTC. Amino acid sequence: CAISESGLAGANEQFF.

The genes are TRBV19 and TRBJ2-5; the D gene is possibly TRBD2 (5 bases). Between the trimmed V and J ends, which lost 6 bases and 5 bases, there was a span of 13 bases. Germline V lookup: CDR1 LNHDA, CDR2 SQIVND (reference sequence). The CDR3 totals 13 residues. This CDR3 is CASRGSSTETQYF. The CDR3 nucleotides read TGTGCCAGTAGGGGGAGTTCTACGGAGACCCAGTACTTC.

The CDR3 coding sequence is TGTGCCAGCAGCGCGGGGGGGGCTGGGCTCAGAAACACCATATATTTT. This codes for CASSAGGAGLRNTIYF. The chain is built from TRBV9 and TRBJ1-3; the D gene is possibly TRBD1 (6 bases). CDR3 length: 16 residues. V lost 3 bases, J lost 5 bases, and 18 bases lay in between. CDR1 and CDR2 from the germline V gene are SGDLS and YYNGEE.

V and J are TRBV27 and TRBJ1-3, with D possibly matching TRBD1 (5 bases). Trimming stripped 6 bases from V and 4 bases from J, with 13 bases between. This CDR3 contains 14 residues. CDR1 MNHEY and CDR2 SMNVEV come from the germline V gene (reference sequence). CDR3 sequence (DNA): TGTGCCAGCAGCCTACAGGCTACCGGAAACACCATATATTTT. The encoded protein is CASSLQATGNTIYF.

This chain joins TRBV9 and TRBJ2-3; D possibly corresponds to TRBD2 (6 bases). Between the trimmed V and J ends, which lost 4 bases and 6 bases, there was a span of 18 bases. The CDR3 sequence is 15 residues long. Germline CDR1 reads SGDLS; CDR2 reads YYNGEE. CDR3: CASSRTTSGLDTQYF. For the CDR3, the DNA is TGTGCCAGCAGCCGCACAACCAGCGGGCTGGATACGCAGTATTTT. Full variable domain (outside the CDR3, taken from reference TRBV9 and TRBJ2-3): DSGVTQTPKHLITATGQRVTLRCSPRSGDLSVYWYQQSLDQGLQFLIQYYNGEERAKGNILERFSAQQFPDLHSELNLSSLELGDSALYFCASSRTTSGLDTQYFGPGTRLTVL.

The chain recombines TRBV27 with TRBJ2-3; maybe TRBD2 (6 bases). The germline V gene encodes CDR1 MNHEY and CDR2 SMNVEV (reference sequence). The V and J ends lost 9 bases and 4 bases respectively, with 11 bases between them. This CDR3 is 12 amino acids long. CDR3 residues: CARRLGPDTQYF. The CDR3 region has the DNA TGTGCCAGAAGACTAGGCCCAGATACGCAGTATTTT.

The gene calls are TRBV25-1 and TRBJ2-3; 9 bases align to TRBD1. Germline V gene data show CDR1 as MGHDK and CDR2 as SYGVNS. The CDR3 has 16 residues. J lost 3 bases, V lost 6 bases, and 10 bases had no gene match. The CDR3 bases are TGTGCCAGCAGAGAAGCCGGGACAGGGAGGACAGATACGCAGTATTTT. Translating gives CASREAGTGRTDTQYF.

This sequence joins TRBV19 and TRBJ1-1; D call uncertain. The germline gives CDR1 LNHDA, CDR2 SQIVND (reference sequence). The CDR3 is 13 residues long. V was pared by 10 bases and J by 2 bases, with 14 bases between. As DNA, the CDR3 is TGTGCCACTCTGCGGGCCCCCAACACTGAAGCTTTCTTT. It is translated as CATLRAPNTEAFF.

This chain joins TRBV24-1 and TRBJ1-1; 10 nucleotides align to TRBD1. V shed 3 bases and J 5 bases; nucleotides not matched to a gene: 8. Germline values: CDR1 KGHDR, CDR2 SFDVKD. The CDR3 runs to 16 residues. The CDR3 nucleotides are TGTGCCACCAGTGATGGGGACAGGGGATCGTATACTGAAGCTTTCTTT. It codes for CATSDGDRGSYTEAFF.

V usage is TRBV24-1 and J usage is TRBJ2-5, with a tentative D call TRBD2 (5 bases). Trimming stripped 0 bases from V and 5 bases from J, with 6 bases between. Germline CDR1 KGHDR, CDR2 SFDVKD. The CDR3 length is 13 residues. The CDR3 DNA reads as TGTGCCACCAGTGATTTGCCGGGGGAGACCCAGTACTTC. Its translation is CATSDLPGETQYF.

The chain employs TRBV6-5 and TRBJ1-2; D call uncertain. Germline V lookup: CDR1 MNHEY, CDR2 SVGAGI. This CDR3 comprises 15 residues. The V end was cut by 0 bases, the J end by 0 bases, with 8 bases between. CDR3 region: CASSYSARPNYGYTF. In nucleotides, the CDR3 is TGTGCCAGCAGTTACTCCGCCAGGCCTAACTATGGCTACACCTTC.

CDR3 region: CASSPSGGSYNEQFF. The CDR3 nucleotides are TGTGCCAGCAGCCCAAGCGGGGGGAGCTACAATGAGCAGTTCTTC. This chain uses TRBV6-5 with TRBJ2-1; 9 bases fit TRBD2. J lost 3 bases, V lost 6 bases, and 6 bases had no gene match. The CDR3 spans 15 residues. The V gene's germline CDR1 is MNHEY and CDR2 SVGAGI.

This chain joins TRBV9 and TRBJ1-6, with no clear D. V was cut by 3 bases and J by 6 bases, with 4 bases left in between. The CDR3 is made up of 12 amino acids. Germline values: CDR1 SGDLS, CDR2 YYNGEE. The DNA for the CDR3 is TGTGCCAGCAGCGGCAGTAATTCACCCCTCCACTTT. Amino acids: CASSGSNSPLHF.

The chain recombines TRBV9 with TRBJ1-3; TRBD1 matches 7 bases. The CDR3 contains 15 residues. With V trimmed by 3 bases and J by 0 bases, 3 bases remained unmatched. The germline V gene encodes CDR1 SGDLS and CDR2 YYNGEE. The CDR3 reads CASSEGDSSGNTIYF. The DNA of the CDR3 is TGTGCCAGCAGCGAGGGGGACAGCTCTGGAAACACCATATATTTT.

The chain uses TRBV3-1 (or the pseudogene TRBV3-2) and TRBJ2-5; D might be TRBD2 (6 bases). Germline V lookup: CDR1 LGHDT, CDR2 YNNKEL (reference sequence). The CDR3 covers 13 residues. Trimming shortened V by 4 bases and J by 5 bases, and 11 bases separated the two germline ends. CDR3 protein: CASSPGLGETQYF. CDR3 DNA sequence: TGTGCCAGCAGCCCGGGACTCGGGGAGACCCAGTACTTC.

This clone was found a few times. In nucleotides, the CDR3 is TGTGCCAGCATCCAATCACAGGCAGTTAGTGAAAAACTGTTTTTT. Protein product: CASIQSQAVSEKLFF. The chain links TRBV28 to TRBJ1-4, with D perhaps matching TRBD1 (5 bases). V was pared by 7 bases and J by 7 bases, with 19 bases between. Germline CDR1 is MDHEN and CDR2 is SYDVKM. This CDR3 has 15 amino acids.

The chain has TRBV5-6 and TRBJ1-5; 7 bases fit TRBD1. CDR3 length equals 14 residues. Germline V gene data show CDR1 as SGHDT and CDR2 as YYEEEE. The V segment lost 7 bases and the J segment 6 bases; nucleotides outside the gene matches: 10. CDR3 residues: CASSQGTPGQPQHF. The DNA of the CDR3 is TGTGCCAGCTCACAGGGGACCCCAGGTCAGCCCCAGCATTTT.

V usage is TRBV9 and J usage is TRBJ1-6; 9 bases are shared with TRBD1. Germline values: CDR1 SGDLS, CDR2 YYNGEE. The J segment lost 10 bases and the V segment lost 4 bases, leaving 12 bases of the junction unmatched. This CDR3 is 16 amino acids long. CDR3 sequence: CASSYSGDRVGSPLHF. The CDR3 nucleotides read TGTGCCAGCAGCTATTCTGGGGACAGGGTGGGATCACCCCTCCACTTT.

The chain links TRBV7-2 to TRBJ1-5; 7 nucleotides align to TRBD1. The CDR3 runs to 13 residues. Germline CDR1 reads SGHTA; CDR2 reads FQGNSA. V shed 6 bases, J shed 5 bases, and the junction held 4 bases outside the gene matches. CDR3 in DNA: TGTGCCAGCAGTTCCGACAGGGATCAGCCCCAGCATTTT. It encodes CASSSDRDQPQHF. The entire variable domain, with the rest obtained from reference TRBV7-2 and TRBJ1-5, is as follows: GAGVSQSPSNKVTEKGKDVELRCDPISGHTALYWYRQSLGQGLEFLIYFQGNSAPDKSGLPSDRFSAERTGGSVSTLTIQRTQQEDSAVYLCASSSDRDQPQHFGDGTRLSIL.

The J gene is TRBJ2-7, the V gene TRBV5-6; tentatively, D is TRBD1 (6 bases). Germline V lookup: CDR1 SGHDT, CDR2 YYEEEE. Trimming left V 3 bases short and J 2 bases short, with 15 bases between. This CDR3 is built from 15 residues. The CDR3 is CASSSQGRQAYEQYF. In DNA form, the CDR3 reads TGTGCCAGCAGCTCCCAGGGGAGACAAGCCTACGAGCAGTACTTC.

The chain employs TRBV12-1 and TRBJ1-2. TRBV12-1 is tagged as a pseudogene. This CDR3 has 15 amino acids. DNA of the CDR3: TGTGCCAGCACCGGGGGTGTTAGGCATCTATATGGCTACACCTTC. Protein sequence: CASTGGVRHLYGYTF.

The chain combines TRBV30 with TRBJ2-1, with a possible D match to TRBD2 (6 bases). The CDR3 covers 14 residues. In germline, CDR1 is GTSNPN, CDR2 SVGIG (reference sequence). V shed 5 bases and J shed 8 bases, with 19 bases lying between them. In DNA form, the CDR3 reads TGTGCCTGGGGCCGGGACTTCGGGATCGATGAGCAGTTCTTC. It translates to CAWGRDFGIDEQFF.

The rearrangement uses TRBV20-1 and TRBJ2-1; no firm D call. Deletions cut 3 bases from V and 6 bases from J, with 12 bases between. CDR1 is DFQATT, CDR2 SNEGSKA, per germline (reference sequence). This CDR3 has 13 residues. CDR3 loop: CSASSTGGNEQFF. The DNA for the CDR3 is TGCAGTGCTAGTTCAACGGGTGGCAATGAGCAGTTCTTC.